This T cell receptor (beta chain) was documented in a study of blood T cell repertoires in COVID-19. Study-wide background: The United States, Italy and Spain provided the acute and convalescent COVID-19 samples. From T cells, B-cell-depleted T cells, or PBMCs came the material, which was cDNA or gDNA.

As originally analysed: Amplification from reference gene primers served as the basis for estimated nucleated cell counts. Assay: immunoSEQ multiplex PCR; the TCRdb copy retains only in-frame clones and omits some. From that table come the V and J calls and clone size; the DNA was used to work out D and trimming. The sample holds 150,000 to 200,000 clones; about 80% are singletons and the top ten take 8.4%. With 0 bases removed from V and 10 bases from J, the gap between germline ends came to 10 bases. CDR1 and CDR2 from the germline V gene are SGHTA and FQGNSA. The CDR3 totals 14 residues. This chain links TRBV7-2 with TRBJ1-6; D remains unclear. The sequence was collected from a woman aged 70-85 years with acute or convalescent COVID-19. The specimen sequenced was peripheral blood. The CDR3 nucleotides are TGTGCCAGCAGCTTAGCGTCTAGGAACTCACCCCTCCACTTT. Translating it yields CASSLASRNSPLHF.